The 18 T cell receptor beta chains reported below all come from one sample, sequenced in a study of T cell repertoires in cytomegalovirus infection. TCRdb re-called the reads through MiXCR, storing one row per CDR3 protein. Among just under 550,000 distinct CDR3 sequences listed, about 26% were seen once. Sequenced input: PBMCs. The receptors originated from a human donor in good health (CMV status not recorded). Some clones in this sample may be carry-over from other donors' samples.

This clonotype has only a few counts. The chain uses TRBV6-5 and TRBJ2-3; weak D call: TRBD2 (6 bases). The germline V gene has CDR1 MNHEY and CDR2 SVGAGI. The V and J ends lost 5 bases and 2 bases respectively, with 14 bases between them. CDR3 length: 15 amino acids. The CDR3, as DNA: TGTGCCAGCAGTCCCATGGGGGGAAACACAGATACGCAGTATTTT. It codes for CASSPMGGNTDTQYF.

The chain joins TRBV12-3 or TRBV12-4 to TRBJ1-6; no firm D call. The CDR3 runs to 16 residues. V was trimmed by 1 base and J by 2 bases, leaving 9 bases between them. This CDR3 is CASSLVSGTYNSPLHF. CDR3 in DNA: TGTGCCAGCAGTTTAGTATCGGGCACCTATAATTCACCCCTCCACTTT.

In its sample, this clonotype was seen many times. The rearrangement joins TRBV7-2 to TRBJ2-6, with 8 bases fitting TRBD1. V shed 6 bases, J shed 4 bases, and the junction held 8 bases outside the gene matches. The CDR3 is 16 residues long. From germline, CDR1 is SGHTA and CDR2 FQGNSA. The CDR3 DNA sequence: TGTGCCAGCAGGGGAGACAGGGGTGCCGGGGCCAACGTCCTGACTTTC. As protein: CASRGDRGAGANVLTF.

The chain carries TRBV7-6 and TRBJ2-7; D unclear. Germline V gene sequence: CDR1 SGHVS, CDR2 FNYEAQ. V was cut by 5 bases and J by 0 bases, with 11 bases left in between. The CDR3 has 14 amino acids. The CDR3 sequence: CASSPQDRSYEQYF. The CDR3 DNA follows: TGTGCCAGCAGCCCCCAGGACCGCTCCTACGAGCAGTACTTC.

This sequence joins TRBV24-1 and TRBJ2-3; D not certain. The CDR3 has 15 amino acids. CDR1 and CDR2 (germline): KGHDR, SFDVKD. With 5 bases removed from V and 2 bases from J, the gap between germline ends came to 13 bases. CDR3 sequence: CATSAFGRATDTQYF. Here the CDR3 DNA reads TGTGCCACCAGTGCTTTCGGACGGGCCACAGATACGCAGTATTTT.

The chain combines TRBV5-1 with TRBJ2-5; no reliable D call. The germline gives CDR1 SGHRS, CDR2 YFSETQ. The CDR3 extends over 14 amino acids. V was trimmed by 0 bases and J by 4 bases, leaving 10 bases between them. CDR3 region: CASSLASTRETQYF. The CDR3 DNA follows: TGCGCCAGCAGCTTGGCGAGCACGCGAGAGACCCAGTACTTC.

This clonotype was observed a few times. The chain combines TRBV4-1 with TRBJ2-2; no clear D. Trimming took off 0 bases at V and 4 bases at J, with 6 bases between the two ends. CDR3 length: 14 amino acids. Germline V gene lookup returns CDR1 MGHRA and CDR2 YSYEKL. Here the CDR3 DNA reads TGCGCCAGCAGCCAAGATGCGAGCACCGGGGAGCTGTTTTTT. It yields the protein CASSQDASTGELFF.

This rearrangement joins TRBV6-5 to TRBJ1-2; no firm D call. From germline, CDR1 is MNHEY and CDR2 SVGAGI. Trimming removed 0 bases at V and 5 bases at J, with 13 bases between. The CDR3 sequence is 15 residues long. CDR3 in DNA: TGTGCCAGCAGTTACTCTTCTGCCAGAGAATATGGCTACACCTTC. Its protein is CASSYSSAREYGYTF.

The gene calls are TRBV24-1 and TRBJ1-5; D is uncertain. This CDR3 has 16 amino acids. The germline gives CDR1 KGHDR, CDR2 SFDVKD. The ends were cut back, 1 base at V and 0 bases at J, with 9 bases in the middle. This CDR3 is CATSDFPGYSNQPQHF. CDR3 sequence (DNA): TGTGCCACCAGTGATTTCCCCGGGTATAGCAATCAGCCCCAGCATTTT.

This clonotype was seen more than once but under ten times. The J gene is TRBJ2-2, the V gene TRBV29-1; no definite D call. The germline gives CDR1 SQVTM, CDR2 ANQGSEA. Deletions cut 4 bases from V and 3 bases from J, with 3 bases between. This CDR3 has 11 residues. CDR3 in amino acids: CSVGDTGELFF. DNA of the CDR3: TGCAGCGTTGGAGACACCGGGGAGCTGTTTTTT.

This clonotype appeared many times. V usage is TRBV12-3 or TRBV12-4 and J usage is TRBJ2-1; D call uncertain. The length of the CDR3 is 18 residues. The germline V and J ends were trimmed by 5 bases and 4 bases, with 24 bases remaining between them. The CDR3 DNA follows: TGTGCCAGCAGTCCAGAGAAAGGACGGAAAACACTTTACAATGAGCAGTTCTTC. This codes for CASSPEKGRKTLYNEQFF.

The genes are TRBV12-5 and TRBJ2-7; D unresolved. Germline assignment: CDR1 LGHNT and CDR2 FRNRAP. V was clipped by 1 base and J by 2 bases, with 12 bases between them. The CDR3 covers 15 residues. The CDR3, as DNA: TGTGCTAGTGGTTTGGACATCCAGCGTACCTACGAGCAGTACGTC. Its protein is CASGLDIQRTYEQYV.

The genes are TRBV6-2 or TRBV6-3 and TRBJ1-5; the D is unclear. Trimming stripped 2 bases from V and 9 bases from J, with 11 bases between. The CDR3 contains 13 residues. Germline lookup yields CDR1 MNHEY and CDR2 SVGEGT. DNA of the CDR3: TGTGCCAGCAGTTACCCGAACCTGGGGCCCCAGCATTTT. This translates into CASSYPNLGPQHF.

The chain recombines TRBV10-2 with TRBJ1-2; the D is unclear. Germline values: CDR1 WSHSY, CDR2 SAAADI. The CDR3 sequence is 12 residues long. The V end lost 6 bases, the J end lost 12 bases, and 17 bases lay between the germline ends. The chain's CDR3 is CASSDPLGAHTF. The CDR3, as DNA: TGCGCCAGCAGCGACCCCCTGGGTGCCCACACCTTC.

The V gene is TRBV7-6, the J gene TRBJ2-7, with D tentatively TRBD2 (6 bases). The germline CDR1 and CDR2 sequences are SGHVS and FNYEAQ. The CDR3 length is 15 residues. Trimming stripped 5 bases from V and 2 bases from J, with 16 bases between. Here the CDR3 reads CASSPRGAGTYEQYF. DNA for the CDR3: TGTGCCAGCAGCCCCAGAGGGGCGGGAACCTACGAGCAGTACTTC.

There are many counts of this clonotype. The gene calls are TRBV7-2 and TRBJ1-5; no clear D gene. The CDR3 consists of 14 residues. Germline lookup yields CDR1 SGHTA and CDR2 FQGNSA. Trimming shortened V by 3 bases and J by 3 bases, and 9 bases separated the two germline ends. The DNA of the CDR3 is TGTGCCAGCAGCTTGGCCTCAATCAATCAGCCCCAGCATTTT. It specifies CASSLASINQPQHF.

This clonotype showed up just a few times. V is TRBV24-1 and J is TRBJ1-1; the match to TRBD1 covers 7 bases. J was trimmed by 4 bases and V by 4 bases; bases with no gene match: 5. This CDR3 is built from 14 residues. CDR1 is KGHDR and CDR2 is SFDVKD in the germline V gene. This CDR3 is CATSDHRGATEAFF. CDR3 in DNA: TGTGCCACCAGTGACCACAGGGGTGCCACTGAAGCTTTCTTT.

The rearrangement links TRBV24-1 to TRBJ2-3; D possibly corresponds to TRBD2 (5 bases). Per the germline V gene, CDR1 is KGHDR and CDR2 is SFDVKD. Trimming removed 4 bases from V and 0 bases from J, with 10 bases in between. The CDR3 contains 15 residues. CDR3 loop: CATSDPRGSTDTQYF. CDR3 bases: TGTGCCACCAGTGACCCCCGGGGAAGCACAGATACGCAGTATTTT.